The clone carrying this TCR beta chain was picked up one time. TEMRA cells were enriched by FACS, and CD4+ and CD8+ T cells were negatively isolated. Random hexamers were used to reverse transcribe an amount of about 0.45 to 1 ug RNA. TCR beta CDR3 was amplified by immunoSEQ multiplex PCR. This amplification extended across 54 Vbeta and 13 Jbeta segments. MiXCR, run by TCRdb on the immunoSEQ multiplex PCR reads, gives a single entry per CDR3 protein. The sample comprises roughly 130,000 distinct CDR3 sequences, roughly 95% of which are singletons, and 0.095% to 0.14% rests with the top ten. This specimen comes from a study of CD8 T cells in Susac syndrome. The CDR3 contains 13 residues. Germline CDR1 DFQATT, CDR2 SNEGSKA (reference sequence). Trimming cost V 6 bases and J 7 bases, with 16 bases left between them.

This sequence joins TRBV20-1 and TRBJ2-1, with D unresolved. The receptor comes from a human donor with multiple sclerosis. Sequencing was done on a sample of CD4+ T cells from PBMCs. The CDR3 DNA follows: TGCAGTGCCCCGATCTGGGGTAGGAATGAGCAGTTCTTC. Encoded protein: CSAPIWGRNEQFF.